The rows below give T cell receptor beta chains drawn from one sample of a study of T cell changes during pregnancy in multiple sclerosis. Some clones are missing from TCRdb's copy, which holds only in-frame ones; the method was immunoSEQ multiplex PCR. The sample consists of tens of thousands of clones, 90% of them appearing once. Sequenced material: CD4+ T cells from peripheral blood mononuclear cells, taken in the first trimester of pregnancy. These receptors came from a female donor with multiple sclerosis, enrolled in a pregnancy study. CDR3s include the opening cysteine and the closing phenylalanine or tryptophan. The D gene is left open where the match is weak. The listing skips clone size in some rows; elsewhere it reads once, few, many or a size class.

D gene	V gene	clone size	J gene	CDR3 DNA	CDR3 protein
NA	TRBV5-1	once	TRBJ2-5	TGCGCCAGCAGCTTGGGTGGTAGCGGTCTCCAAGAGACCCAGTACTTC	CASSLGGSGLQETQYF
TRBD1	TRBV5-1	NA	TRBJ2-7	TGCGCCAGCAGCTTGGGGGGGACAGGGGGCTCCGAGCAGTACTTC	CASSLGGTGGSEQYF
NA	TRBV7-9	NA	TRBJ1-4	TGTGCCAGCAGCTTAGGCGGGAACTCTAATGAAAAACTGTTTTTT	CASSLGGNSNEKLFF
NA	TRBV7-4	NA	TRBJ2-7	TGTGCCAGCAGCTTCCGGGAGTTAGGCGAGCAGTACTTC	CASSFRELGEQYF
NA	TRBV29-1	NA	TRBJ1-4	TGCAGCGCGGGGGACGGGCGGGGTGAAAAACTGTTTTTT	CSAGDGRGEKLFF
TRBD1	TRBV19	NA	TRBJ1-5	TGTGCCACCAAACCCCAGGGACAGGGGGCTGGCCAGCCCCAGCATTTT	CATKPQGQGAGQPQHF
NA	TRBV6-1	NA	TRBJ2-5	TGTGCCAGCATCTGGGCGGAGACCCAGTACTTC	CASIWAETQYF
NA	TRBV5-5	NA	TRBJ1-2	TGTGCCAGCAGCTTGGGGCAGGGTGGCTATGGCTACACCTTC	CASSLGQGGYGYTF
TRBD1	TRBV9	NA	TRBJ2-1	TGTGCCAGCAGCGTAGAAGACAGGGGCTACAATGAGCAGTTCTTC	CASSVEDRGYNEQFF
TRBD2	TRBV7-2	NA	TRBJ2-7	TGTGCCAGCAGGGCTGGCGGGACTAGCGGGAGTTACGAGCAGTACTTC	CASRAGGTSGSYEQYF
TRBD2	TRBV2	NA	TRBJ2-3	TGTGCCAGCAGGGTTGGGACTAGCGGGAGTACGCAGTATTTT	CASRVGTSGSTQYF
NA	TRBV11-3	NA	TRBJ2-5	TGTGCCAGCAGCCCCTCGGTCTTGCGGTTCCAAGAGACCCAGTACTTC	CASSPSVLRFQETQYF
NA	TRBV7-2	NA	TRBJ1-2	TGTGCCAGCAGCCCCGACAGCCCTAACTATGGCTACACCTTC	CASSPDSPNYGYTF
TRBD1	TRBV6-1	NA	TRBJ2-1	TGTGCCAGCAGTGCCGGACAGGGCCGCGAGCAGTTCTTC	CASSAGQGREQFF
NA	TRBV5-1	NA	TRBJ1-3	TGCGCCAGCAGCTTCTCAGGGCCTGGAAACACCATATATTTT	CASSFSGPGNTIYF
NA	TRBV5-1	NA	TRBJ2-7	TGCGCCAGCAGCCTAGCAGCGCGCGAGCAGTACTTC	CASSLAAREQYF
NA	TRBV4-1	once	TRBJ2-7	TGCGCCAGCAGCCAAGATCTGGGCGCGTCAACCTACGAGCAGTACTTC	CASSQDLGASTYEQYF
NA	TRBV2	NA	TRBJ1-6	TGTGCCAGCAGACCCCCCCCCTTGGCTAATTCACCCCTCCACTTT	CASRPPPLANSPLHF
TRBD2	TRBV4-2	NA	TRBJ2-1	TGTGCCAGCAGCCAAGATGGGGCTAGCGGGAGGTTTGTCTCCTACAATGAGCAGTTCTTC	CASSQDGASGRFVSYNEQFF
NA	TRBV19	NA	TRBJ1-1	TGTGCCAGTAGTATGGCCTTTTCAGGGCCGAACACTGAAGCTTTCTTT	CASSMAFSGPNTEAFF
TRBD2	TRBV15	NA	TRBJ2-3	TGTGCCACCAGCAGACAACGGGGGGGCCGCGCAGATACGCAGTATTTT	CATSRQRGGRADTQYF
NA	TRBV19	NA	TRBJ1-2	TGTGCCAGTACCCCCCTGGGGGCAGGGGATGGCTACACCTTC	CASTPLGAGDGYTF
TRBD1	TRBV28	NA	TRBJ1-2	TGTGCCAGCAGTTCGGGACAGAACTATGGCTACACCTTC	CASSSGQNYGYTF
NA	TRBV6-1	NA	TRBJ1-5	TGTGCCAGCAGTGAGAGGGGGTTGGGTCAGCCCCAGCATTTT	CASSERGLGQPQHF
NA	TRBV5-1	NA	TRBJ2-7	TGCGCCAGCAGCTTGGCCAGTCAATTTACAGAACTCGAGCAGTACTTC	CASSLASQFTELEQYF
NA	TRBV27	NA	TRBJ1-5	TGTGCCAGCAGACCAGCGTATGCCGCGGGGGGTCAGCCCCAGCATTTT	CASRPAYAAGGQPQHF
NA	TRBV7-8	NA	TRBJ1-5	TGTGCCAGCAGCTTATCGGGGGGCAATCAGCCCCAGCATTTT	CASSLSGGNQPQHF
TRBD2	TRBV7-2	NA	TRBJ2-5	TGTGCCAGCAGCTCCGGGGGGAGAGAGACCCAGTACTTC	CASSSGGRETQYF
TRBD2	TRBV4-2	NA	TRBJ2-5	TGTGCCAGCAGCCAAGATCGGGCTAGCGGGAGCGAGACCCAGTACTTC	CASSQDRASGSETQYF
NA	TRBV19	NA	TRBJ2-4	TGTGCCAGTAGTTGGGACAAAAAAAACATTCAGTACTTC	CASSWDKKNIQYF
NA	TRBV2	NA	TRBJ2-3	TGTGCCAGCCATAGGAAGAGCGGCTCCACTGATACGCAGTATTTT	CASHRKSGSTDTQYF